What follows is one TCR beta chain and its context. Assignment of participants to cohorts was predicated upon participant-reported clinical history. Looked up from germline, CDR1 is SEHNR and CDR2 is FQNEAQ (reference sequence). The CDR3 is made up of 14 amino acids. The data are from a study of blood T cell repertoires in COVID-19. Study as a whole: T cells, B-cell-depleted T cells, or PBMCs provided the cDNA or gDNA that served as material.

Per the original data handling: Reference gene primer amplification gave nucleated cell count estimates. Sequencing was performed with immunoSEQ multiplex PCR; in TCRdb, only in-frame clones are kept and a portion is missing. Clone size and the V and J calls come from that table; the DNA yielded D and trimming. The sample comprises about 380,000 clones, more than 75% of which are singletons, and 0.9% to 1.5% rests with the top ten. Sample: PBMCs or T cells enriched from blood (not recorded which). The TCR was taken from a young woman who had recovered from COVID-19. This chain joins TRBV7-9 and TRBJ1-4; 10 bases align to TRBD1. The CDR3 is CITGTGVPNEKLFF. CDR3 in DNA: TGTATTACCGGGACAGGGGTCCCAAATGAAAAACTGTTTTTT.